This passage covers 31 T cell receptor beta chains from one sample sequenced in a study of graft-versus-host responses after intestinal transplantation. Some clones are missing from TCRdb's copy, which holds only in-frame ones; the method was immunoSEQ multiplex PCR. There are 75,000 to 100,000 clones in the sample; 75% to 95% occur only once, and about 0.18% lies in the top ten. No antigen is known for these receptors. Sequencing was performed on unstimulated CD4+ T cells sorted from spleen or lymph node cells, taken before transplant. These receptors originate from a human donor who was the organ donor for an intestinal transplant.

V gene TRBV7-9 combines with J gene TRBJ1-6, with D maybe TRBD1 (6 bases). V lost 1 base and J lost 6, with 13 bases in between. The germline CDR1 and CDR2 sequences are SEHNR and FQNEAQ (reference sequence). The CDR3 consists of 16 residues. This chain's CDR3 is CASSLETGALNSPLHF. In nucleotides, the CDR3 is TGTGCCAGCAGCTTAGAGACAGGAGCCCTTAATTCACCCCTCCACTTT.

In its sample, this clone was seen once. The CDR3 DNA follows: TGTGCCAGCAGCTTAGCGGGGGGCTACGAGCAGTACTTC. Translation gives CASSLAGGYEQYF. This chain links TRBV7-9 with TRBJ2-7, with D possibly TRBD2 on 6 matching bases. The ends were cut back, 0 bases at V and 3 bases at J, with 6 bases in the middle. This CDR3 region has 13 residues. Germline CDR1 and CDR2: SEHNR and FQNEAQ (reference sequence).

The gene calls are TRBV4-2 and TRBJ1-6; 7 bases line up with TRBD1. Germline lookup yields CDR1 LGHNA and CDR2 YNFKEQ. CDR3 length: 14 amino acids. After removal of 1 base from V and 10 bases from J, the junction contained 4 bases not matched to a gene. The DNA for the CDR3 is TGTGCCAGCAGCCAAGTCACAGGGGTCTCACCCCTCCACTTT. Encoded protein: CASSQVTGVSPLHF.

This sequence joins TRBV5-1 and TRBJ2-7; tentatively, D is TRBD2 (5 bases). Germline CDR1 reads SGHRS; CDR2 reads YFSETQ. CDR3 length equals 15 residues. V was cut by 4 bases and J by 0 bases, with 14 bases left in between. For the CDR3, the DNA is TGCGCCAGCAGCCCAGAAGTACTAGGCTCCTACGAGCAGTACTTC. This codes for CASSPEVLGSYEQYF.

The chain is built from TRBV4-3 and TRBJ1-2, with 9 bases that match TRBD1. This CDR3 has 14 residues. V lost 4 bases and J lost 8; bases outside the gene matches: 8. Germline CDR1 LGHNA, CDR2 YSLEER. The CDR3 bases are TGCGCCAGCAGCCGCCCGGGACAGGGATTCGGCTACACCTTC. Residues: CASSRPGQGFGYTF.

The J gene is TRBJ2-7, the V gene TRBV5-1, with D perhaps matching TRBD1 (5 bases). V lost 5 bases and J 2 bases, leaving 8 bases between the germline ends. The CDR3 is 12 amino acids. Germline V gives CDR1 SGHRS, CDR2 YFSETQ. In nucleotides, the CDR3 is TGCGCCAGCAGAGGGGTTACCTACGAGCAGTACTTC. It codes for CASRGVTYEQYF.

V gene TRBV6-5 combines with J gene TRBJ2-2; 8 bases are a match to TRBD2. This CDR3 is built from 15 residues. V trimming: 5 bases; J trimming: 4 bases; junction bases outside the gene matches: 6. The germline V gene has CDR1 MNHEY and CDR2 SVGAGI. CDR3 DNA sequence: TGTGCCAGCAGTCAGGGGACTAGACGCACCGGGGAGCTGTTTTTT. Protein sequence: CASSQGTRRTGELFF.

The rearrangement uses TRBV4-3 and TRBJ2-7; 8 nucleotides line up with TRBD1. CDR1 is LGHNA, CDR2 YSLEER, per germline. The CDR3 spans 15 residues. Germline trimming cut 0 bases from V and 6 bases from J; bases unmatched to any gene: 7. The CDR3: CASSQDRQGLFEQYF. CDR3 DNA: TGCGCCAGCAGCCAAGACCGACAGGGGTTATTCGAGCAGTACTTC.

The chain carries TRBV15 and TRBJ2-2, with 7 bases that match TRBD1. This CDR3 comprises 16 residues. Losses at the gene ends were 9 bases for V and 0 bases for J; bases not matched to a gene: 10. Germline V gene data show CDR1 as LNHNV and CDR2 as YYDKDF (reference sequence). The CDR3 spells CATHQQGRSNTGELFF. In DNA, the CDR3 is TGTGCCACGCACCAACAGGGGCGCTCGAACACCGGGGAGCTGTTTTTT.

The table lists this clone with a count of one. The CDR3 bases are TGTGCCAGCAGTTTCGGGCAAGAGACCCAGTACTTC. This translates into CASSFGQETQYF. The rearrangement uses TRBV6-5 and TRBJ2-5; D ambiguous. Trimming removed 4 bases at V and 2 bases at J, with 5 bases between. Germline CDR1 reads MNHEY; CDR2 reads SVGAGI. This CDR3 has 12 amino acids.

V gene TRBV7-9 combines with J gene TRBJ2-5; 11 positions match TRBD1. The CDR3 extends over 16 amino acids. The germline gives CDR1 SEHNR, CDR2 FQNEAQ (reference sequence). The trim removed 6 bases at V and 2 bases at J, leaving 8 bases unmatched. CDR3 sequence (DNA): TGTGCCAGCAGTCGAAGCCGGGACAGGGGGCAAGAGACCCAGTACTTC. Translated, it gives CASSRSRDRGQETQYF.

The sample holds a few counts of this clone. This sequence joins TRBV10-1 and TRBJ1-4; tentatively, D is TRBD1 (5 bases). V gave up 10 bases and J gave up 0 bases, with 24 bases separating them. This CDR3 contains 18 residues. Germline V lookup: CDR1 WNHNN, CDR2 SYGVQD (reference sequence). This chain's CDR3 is CANLLSGVLWATNEKLFF. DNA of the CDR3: TGCGCCAACCTTTTATCGGGGGTCCTCTGGGCAACTAATGAAAAACTGTTTTTT.

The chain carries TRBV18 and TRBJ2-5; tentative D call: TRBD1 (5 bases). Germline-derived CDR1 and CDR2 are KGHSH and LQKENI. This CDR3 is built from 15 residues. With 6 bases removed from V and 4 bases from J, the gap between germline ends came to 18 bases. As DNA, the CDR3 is TGTGCCAGCTCCCCCCGCGAAGGGGCGGCAGAGACCCAGTACTTC. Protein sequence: CASSPREGAAETQYF.

Here the CDR3 reads CASSFLGGSGNEKLFF. In DNA form, the CDR3 reads TGTGCCAGCAGCTTCCTAGGGGGCAGCGGCAATGAAAAACTGTTTTTT. This chain links TRBV7-9 with TRBJ1-4, with 7 positions matching TRBD1. CDR1 and CDR2 (germline): SEHNR, FQNEAQ (reference sequence). Trimming at V came to 3 bases and at J to 5 bases, leaving 9 bases not matched to a gene. CDR3 size: 16 residues.

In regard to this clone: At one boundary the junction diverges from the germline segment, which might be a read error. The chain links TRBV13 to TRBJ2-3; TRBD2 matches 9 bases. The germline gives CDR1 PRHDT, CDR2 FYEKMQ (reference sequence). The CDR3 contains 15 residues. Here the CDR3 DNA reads TGTGCCAGCAGCTTGACTAGCGGCCGCACAGATATGCAGTATTTT. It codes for CASSLTSGRTDMQYF.

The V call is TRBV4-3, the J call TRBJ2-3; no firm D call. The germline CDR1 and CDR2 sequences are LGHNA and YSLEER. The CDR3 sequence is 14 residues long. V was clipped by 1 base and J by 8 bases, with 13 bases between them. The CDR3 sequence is CASSQVGGMGTQYF. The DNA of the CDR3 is TGCGCCAGCAGCCAAGTAGGCGGAATGGGTACGCAGTATTTT.

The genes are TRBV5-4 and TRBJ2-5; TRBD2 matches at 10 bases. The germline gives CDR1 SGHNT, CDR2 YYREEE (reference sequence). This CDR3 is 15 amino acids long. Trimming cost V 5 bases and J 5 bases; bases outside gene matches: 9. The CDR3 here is CASSYSGGALETQYF. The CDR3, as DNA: TGTGCCAGCAGTTACAGCGGGGGGGCCTTGGAGACCCAGTACTTC.

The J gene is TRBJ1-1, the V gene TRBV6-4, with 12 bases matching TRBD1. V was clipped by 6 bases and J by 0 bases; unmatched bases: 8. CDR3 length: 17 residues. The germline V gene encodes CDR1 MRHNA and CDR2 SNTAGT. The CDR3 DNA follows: TGTGCCAGCAGAGACCGGGACAGGGGGCCTATGAACACTGAAGCTTTCTTT. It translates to CASRDRDRGPMNTEAFF.

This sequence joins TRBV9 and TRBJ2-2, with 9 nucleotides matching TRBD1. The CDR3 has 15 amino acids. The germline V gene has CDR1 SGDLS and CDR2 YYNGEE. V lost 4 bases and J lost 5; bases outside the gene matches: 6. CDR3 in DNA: TGTGCCAGCAGCCTACGACAGGGGGGAACCGGGGAGCTGTTTTTT. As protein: CASSLRQGGTGELFF.

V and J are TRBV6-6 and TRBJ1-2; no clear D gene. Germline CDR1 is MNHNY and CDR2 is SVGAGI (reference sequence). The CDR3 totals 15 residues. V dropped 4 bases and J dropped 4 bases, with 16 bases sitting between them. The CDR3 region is CASSFSLSRGYGYTF. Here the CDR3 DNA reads TGTGCCAGCAGTTTCAGCCTCTCCCGGGGCTATGGCTACACCTTC.

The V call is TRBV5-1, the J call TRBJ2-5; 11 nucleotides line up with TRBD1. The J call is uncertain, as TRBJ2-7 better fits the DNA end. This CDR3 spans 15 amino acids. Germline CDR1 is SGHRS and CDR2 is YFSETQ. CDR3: CASSNMGTGGYEQYF. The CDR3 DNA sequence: TGCGCCAGCAGCAATATGGGGACAGGGGGCTACGAGCAGTACTTC.

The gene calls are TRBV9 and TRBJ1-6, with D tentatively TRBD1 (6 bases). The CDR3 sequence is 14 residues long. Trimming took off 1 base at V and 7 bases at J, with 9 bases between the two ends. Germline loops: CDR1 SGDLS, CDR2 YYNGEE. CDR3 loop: CASSVSGVNSPLHF. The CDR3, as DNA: TGTGCCAGCAGCGTATCAGGGGTGAATTCACCCCTCCACTTT. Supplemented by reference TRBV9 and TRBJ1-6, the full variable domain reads DSGVTQTPKHLITATGQRVTLRCSPRSGDLSVYWYQQSLDQGLQFLIQYYNGEERAKGNILERFSAQQFPDLHSELNLSSLELGDSALYFCASSVSGVNSPLHFGNGTRLTVT.

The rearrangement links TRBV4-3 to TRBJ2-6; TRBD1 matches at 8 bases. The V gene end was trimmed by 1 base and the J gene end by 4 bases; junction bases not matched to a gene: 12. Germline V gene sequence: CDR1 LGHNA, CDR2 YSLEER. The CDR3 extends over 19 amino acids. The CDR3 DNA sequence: TGCGCCAGCAGCCAAGCGGACTTGAGACAGGGGTCAGGGGCCAACGTCCTGACTTTC. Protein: CASSQADLRQGSGANVLTF.

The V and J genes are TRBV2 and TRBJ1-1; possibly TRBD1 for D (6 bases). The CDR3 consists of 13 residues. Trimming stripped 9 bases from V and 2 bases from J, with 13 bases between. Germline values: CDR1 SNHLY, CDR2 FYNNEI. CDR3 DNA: TGTGCCAGTACCCAGGGGCAAAACACTGAAGCTTTCTTT. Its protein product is CASTQGQNTEAFF.

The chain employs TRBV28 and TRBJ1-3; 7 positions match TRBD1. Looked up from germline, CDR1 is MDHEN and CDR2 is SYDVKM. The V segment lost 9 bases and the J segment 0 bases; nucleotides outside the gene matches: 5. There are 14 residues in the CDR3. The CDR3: CASWDRSSGNTIYF. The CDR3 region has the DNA TGTGCCAGTTGGGACAGAAGCTCTGGAAACACCATATATTTT. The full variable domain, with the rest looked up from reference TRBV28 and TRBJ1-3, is DVKVTQSSRYLVKRTGEKVFLECVQDMDHENMFWYRQDPGLGLRLIYFSYDVKMKEKGDIPEGYSVSREKKERFSLILESASTNQTSMYLCASWDRSSGNTIYFGEGSWLTVV.

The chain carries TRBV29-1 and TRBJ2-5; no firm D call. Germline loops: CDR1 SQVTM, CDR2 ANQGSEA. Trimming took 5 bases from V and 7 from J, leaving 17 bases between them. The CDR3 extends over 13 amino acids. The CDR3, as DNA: TGCAGCGTTATCGAAGGCCCTACGGGGACCCAGTACTTC. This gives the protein CSVIEGPTGTQYF.

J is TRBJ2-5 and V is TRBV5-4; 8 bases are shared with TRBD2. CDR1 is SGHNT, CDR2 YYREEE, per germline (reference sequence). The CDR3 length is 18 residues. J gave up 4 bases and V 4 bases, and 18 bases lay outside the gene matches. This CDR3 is CASSARTSSGGSGETQYF. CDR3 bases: TGTGCCAGCAGCGCCAGGACTAGCTCGGGGGGGTCAGGAGAGACCCAGTACTTC. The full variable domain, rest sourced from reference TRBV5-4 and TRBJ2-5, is ETGVTQSPTHLIKTRGQQVTLRCSSQSGHNTVSWYQQALGQGPQFIFQYYREEENGRGNFPPRFSGLQFPNYSSELNVNALELDDSALYLCASSARTSSGGSGETQYFGPGTRLLVL.

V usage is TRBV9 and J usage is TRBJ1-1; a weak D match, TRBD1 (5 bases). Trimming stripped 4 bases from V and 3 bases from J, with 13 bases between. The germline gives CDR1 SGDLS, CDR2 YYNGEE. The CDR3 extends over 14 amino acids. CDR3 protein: CASSLRQLDTEAFF. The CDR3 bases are TGTGCCAGCAGCCTACGACAGTTGGACACTGAAGCTTTCTTT.

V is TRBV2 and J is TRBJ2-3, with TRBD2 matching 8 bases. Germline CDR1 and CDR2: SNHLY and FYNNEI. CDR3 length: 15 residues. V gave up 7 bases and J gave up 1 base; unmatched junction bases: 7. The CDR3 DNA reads TGTGCCAGCACCTTAGCGGGGATCGGCACAGATACGCAGTATTTT. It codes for CASTLAGIGTDTQYF.

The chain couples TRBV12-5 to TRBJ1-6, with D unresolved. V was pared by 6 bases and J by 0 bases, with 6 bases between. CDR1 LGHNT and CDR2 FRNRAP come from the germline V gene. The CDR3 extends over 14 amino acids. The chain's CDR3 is CASGLSSYNSPLHF. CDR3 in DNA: TGTGCTAGTGGCCTGAGCTCCTATAATTCACCCCTCCACTTT.

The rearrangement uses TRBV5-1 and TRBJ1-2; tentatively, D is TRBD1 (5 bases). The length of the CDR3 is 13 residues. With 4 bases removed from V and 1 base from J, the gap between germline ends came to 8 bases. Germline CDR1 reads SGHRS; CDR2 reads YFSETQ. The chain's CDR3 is CASSPDSNYGYTF. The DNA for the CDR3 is TGCGCCAGCAGCCCAGACAGTAACTATGGCTACACCTTC. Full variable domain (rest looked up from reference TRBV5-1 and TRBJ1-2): KAGVTQTPRYLIKTRGQQVTLSCSPISGHRSVSWYQQTPGQGLQFLFEYFSETQRNKGNFPGRFSGRQFSNSRSEMNVSTLELGDSALYLCASSPDSNYGYTFGSGTRLTVV.